The clone carrying this T cell receptor beta chain was observed at least ten times. Its antigen is undetermined. Over 190 million TCR-beta sequences (from 15-18 subjects) were yielded by each sequencing run. One entry per CDR3 protein results from TCRdb running MiXCR on the 5' RACE reads. The repertoire holds tens of thousands of distinct CDR3 sequences, with approximately 13% as singletons. This record belongs to a study of neurological immune-mediated disorders. 2 million PBMCs stored at -80 C were the source of the unsorted libraries. Study-wide points: Expansion of TCR clones was greatest in HTLV-1-associated myelopathy and smallest in multiple sclerosis, where it fell below that of healthy controls.

CDR1 is SGHVS and CDR2 is FQNEAQ in the germline V gene. Deletions cut 3 bases from V and 1 base from J, with 14 bases between. The CDR3 has 16 amino acids. V is TRBV7-8 and J is TRBJ2-3; perhaps D is TRBD1 or TRBD2 (5 bases each). Sequenced material: PBMCs. This sequence originates from a woman aged 55-70 years with HTLV-1-associated myelopathy (HAM/TSP). The CDR3 DNA sequence: TGTGCCAGCAGCTTGCGTGAGGGGCAGGGCACAGATACGCAGTATTTT. Amino acid sequence: CASSLREGQGTDTQYF.